These T cell receptor beta chains were read from a single sample in a study of T cell changes during pregnancy in multiple sclerosis. The repertoire was sequenced with immunoSEQ multiplex PCR; TCRdb's copy has only in-frame clones and lacks some. The sample lists about 75,000 clones, around 90% occurring once. Sequenced here: peripheral blood, sampled in the first trimester of pregnancy. The receptors come from a female donor in good health, enrolled as a control in a pregnancy study. Each CDR3 is given with its conserved first and last residue. The D gene is left open where the match is weak. Size is stated for part of the rows, as once, few or many counts, or as a class when the clone is expanded.

V: TRBV27; J: TRBJ2-1; D: -; size: -; CDR3: CASSSQLTYNEQFF; DNA: TGTGCCAGCAGTTCACAGTTGACCTACAATGAGCAGTTCTTC
V: TRBV5-1; J: TRBJ1-5; D: -; size: once; CDR3: CASSLGPQGQPQHF; DNA: TGCGCCAGCAGCCTAGGGCCTCAGGGTCAGCCCCAGCATTTT
V: TRBV15; J: TRBJ2-1; D: -; size: -; CDR3: CATTRRRGYNEQFF; DNA: TGTGCCACCACCCGACGTAGGGGATACAATGAGCAGTTCTTC
V: TRBV20-1; J: TRBJ2-7; D: -; size: -; CDR3: CSASRYEQYF; DNA: TGCAGTGCTAGCAGGTACGAGCAGTACTTC
V: TRBV18; J: TRBJ1-2; D: TRBD1; size: -; CDR3: CASSPGDRGHNGYTF; DNA: TGTGCCAGCTCACCGGGGGACAGGGGGCATAATGGCTACACCTTC
V: TRBV7-6; J: TRBJ1-3; D: -; size: -; CDR3: CASSFGSSGNTIYF; DNA: TGTGCCAGCAGCTTCGGGAGCTCTGGAAACACCATATATTTT
V: TRBV10-1; J: TRBJ2-1; D: TRBD2; size: -; CDR3: CASSEAGTSDEQFF; DNA: TGCGCCAGCAGTGAGGCCGGGACTAGCGATGAGCAGTTCTTC
V: TRBV7-9; J: TRBJ1-1; D: TRBD1; size: once; CDR3: CASSNRDSKFTLTSEAFF; DNA: TGTGCCAGCAGCAACCGGGACAGTAAATTTACACTGACCTCCGAAGCTTTCTTT
V: TRBV11-3; J: TRBJ2-7; D: TRBD1; size: -; CDR3: CASSSYFGQDYEQYF; DNA: TGTGCCAGCAGCTCTTACTTCGGACAGGATTACGAGCAGTACTTC
V: TRBV6-5; J: TRBJ1-5; D: TRBD1; size: once; CDR3: CASSQDRSRPQHF; DNA: TGTGCCAGCAGCCAGGACAGGTCCAGGCCCCAGCATTTT
V: TRBV7-9; J: TRBJ1-6; D: TRBD1; size: -; CDR3: CASSLVSTGPHSPLHF; DNA: TGTGCCAGCAGCTTAGTATCGACAGGGCCCCACTCACCCCTCCACTTT
V: TRBV7-9; J: TRBJ1-1; D: -; size: -; CDR3: CASSLPRPMNTEAFF; DNA: TGTGCCAGCAGCTTACCGAGGCCTATGAACACTGAAGCTTTCTTT
V: TRBV19; J: TRBJ2-7; D: -; size: -; CDR3: CASSMVGGTYEQYF; DNA: TGTGCCAGTAGTATGGTTGGCGGAACCTACGAGCAGTACTTC
V: TRBV5-1; J: TRBJ2-4; D: -; size: -; CDR3: CASSQRTDSHIQYF; DNA: TGCGCCAGCAGCCAGAGGACAGACTCCCACATTCAGTACTTC
V: TRBV5-1; J: TRBJ1-2; D: TRBD1; size: -; CDR3: CASSLGDREHGYTF; DNA: TGCGCCAGCAGCTTGGGTGACAGGGAACATGGCTACACCTTC